What follows describes a single T cell receptor (beta chain). No antigen is known for it. V dropped 4 bases and J dropped 3; count of bases not matched to a gene: 8. The CDR3 is made up of 15 amino acids. The germline gives CDR1 SGHNT, CDR2 YYREEE (reference sequence). The sample comes from a study of T cells in Graves' hyperthyroidism and ophthalmopathy. Broader study findings: Ophthalmopathy was predicted by the model a median of 6.5 months ahead of onset. Blood also carried most thyroid clonotypes expanded above 0.001.

It was RNA transcripts that yielded the amplified TCR beta CDR3 regions. HTBI primers were the set used in a first-round RT-PCR of the TCR CDR3. One entry per CDR3 protein, called by TCRdb with MiXCR from the multiplex PCR reads. The sample carries some 620,000 distinct CDR3 sequences, roughly 16% recorded once. Patients aged 18 to 65 had newly diagnosed hyperthyroidism of under 2 months' duration. The sequence derives from a woman between 25 and 40 years old with Graves' hyperthyroidism. The material sequenced was blood. The J gene is TRBJ2-3, the V gene TRBV5-4, with 7 bases that match TRBD1. DNA for the CDR3: TGTGCCAGCAGCGCAGGGGGAGTTGGAACAGATACGCAGTATTTT. Protein product: CASSAGGVGTDTQYF.